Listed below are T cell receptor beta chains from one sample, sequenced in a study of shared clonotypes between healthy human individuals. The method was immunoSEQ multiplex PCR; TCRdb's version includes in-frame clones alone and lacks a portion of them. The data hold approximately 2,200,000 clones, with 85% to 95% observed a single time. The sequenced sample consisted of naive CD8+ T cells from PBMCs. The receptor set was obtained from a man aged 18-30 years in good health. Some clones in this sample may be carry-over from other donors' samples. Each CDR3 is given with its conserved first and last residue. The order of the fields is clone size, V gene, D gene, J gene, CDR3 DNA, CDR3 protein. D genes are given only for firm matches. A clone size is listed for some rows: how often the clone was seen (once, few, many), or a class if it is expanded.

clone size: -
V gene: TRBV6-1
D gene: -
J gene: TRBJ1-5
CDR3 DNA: TGTGCCAGCAGTGAATTCATGGCAGGGGATAGCAATCAGCCCCAGCATTTT
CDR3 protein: CASSEFMAGDSNQPQHF

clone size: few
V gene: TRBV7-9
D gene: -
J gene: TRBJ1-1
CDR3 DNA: TGTGCCAGCAGCACCCCGACAAAGGACACTGAAGCTTTCTTT
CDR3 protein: CASSTPTKDTEAFF

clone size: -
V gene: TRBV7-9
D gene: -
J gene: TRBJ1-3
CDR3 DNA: TGTGCCAGCAGCTTAGGCCCCAGGGACACCATATATTTT
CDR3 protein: CASSLGPRDTIYF

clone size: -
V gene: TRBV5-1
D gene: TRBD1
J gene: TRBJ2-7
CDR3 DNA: TGCGCCAGCAGCTCCGGACAGGGCCACTCCTACGAGCAGTACTTC
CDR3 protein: CASSSGQGHSYEQYF

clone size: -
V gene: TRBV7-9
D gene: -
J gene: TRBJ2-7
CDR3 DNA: TGTGCCAGCAGCCCCCCGGGCTCTACCTACGAGCAGTACTTC
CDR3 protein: CASSPPGSTYEQYF

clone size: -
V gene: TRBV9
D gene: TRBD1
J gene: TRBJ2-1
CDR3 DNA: TGTGCCAGCACCCGGACAGGGTCCTACAATGAGCAGTTCTTC
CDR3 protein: CASTRTGSYNEQFF

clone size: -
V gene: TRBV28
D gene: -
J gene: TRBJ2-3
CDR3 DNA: TGTGCCAGCAGTTGGGAGAAAAGCACAGATACGCAGTATTTT
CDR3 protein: CASSWEKSTDTQYF

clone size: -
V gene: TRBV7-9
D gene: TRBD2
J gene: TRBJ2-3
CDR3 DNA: TGTGCCAGCAGCACAGGGACTAGCGGGAGAACAGATACGCAGTATTTT
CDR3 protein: CASSTGTSGRTDTQYF

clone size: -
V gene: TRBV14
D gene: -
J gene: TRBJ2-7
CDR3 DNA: TGTGCCAGCAGCCACCGGGACTCGACCTACGAGCAGTACTTC
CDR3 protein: CASSHRDSTYEQYF

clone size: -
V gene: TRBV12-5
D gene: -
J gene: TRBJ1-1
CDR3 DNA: TGTGCTAGTGGTAAGGGATCTACTAACACTGAAGCTTTCTTT
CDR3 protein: CASGKGSTNTEAFF